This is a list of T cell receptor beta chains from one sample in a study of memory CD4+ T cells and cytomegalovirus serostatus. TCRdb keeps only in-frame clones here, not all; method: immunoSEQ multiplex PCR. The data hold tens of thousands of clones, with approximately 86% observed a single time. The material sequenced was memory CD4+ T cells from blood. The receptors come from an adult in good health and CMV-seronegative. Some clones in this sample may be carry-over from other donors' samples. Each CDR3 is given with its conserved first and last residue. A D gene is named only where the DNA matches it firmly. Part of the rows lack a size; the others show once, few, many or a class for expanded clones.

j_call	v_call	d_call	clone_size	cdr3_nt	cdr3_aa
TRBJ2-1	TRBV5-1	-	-	TGCGCCAGCAGCTTGGTAAGAAACAGCGTACCAAGGAGCTCCTACAATGAGCAGTTCTTC	CASSLVRNSVPRSSYNEQFF
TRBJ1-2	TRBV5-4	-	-	TGTGCCAGCAGCTTTGATCAAGCAGGACGGGATGGCTACACCTTC	CASSFDQAGRDGYTF
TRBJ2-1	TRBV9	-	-	TGTGCCAGCAGCGCAGAGGGTAGGGGACCCTACAATGAGCAGTTCTTC	CASSAEGRGPYNEQFF
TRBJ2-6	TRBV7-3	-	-	TGTGCCAGCAGCCCTCAGGCCAGCTCTGGGGCCAACGTCCTGACTTTC	CASSPQASSGANVLTF
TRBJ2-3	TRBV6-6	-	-	TGTGCCAGCAGTTACTCGAAAACAGATACGCAGTATTTT	CASSYSKTDTQYF
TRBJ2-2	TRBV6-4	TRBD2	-	TGTGCCAGCAGGGGACTAGCGAACACCGGGGAGCTGTTTTTT	CASRGLANTGELFF
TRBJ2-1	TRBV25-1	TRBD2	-	TGTGCCAGCAGTGGAAGGGGTAGCGGGGTCAATGAGCAGTTCTTC	CASSGRGSGVNEQFF
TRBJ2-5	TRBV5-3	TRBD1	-	TGTGCCAGAAGCTTGGCCCAGCCAGGGGGCATTGGCGAGACCCAGTACTTC	CARSLAQPGGIGETQYF
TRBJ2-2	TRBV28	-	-	TGTGCCAGCAGCCCGGGGGCCCTTGAAGCCGGGGAGCTGTTTTTT	CASSPGALEAGELFF
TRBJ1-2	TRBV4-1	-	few	TGCGCCAGCAGCCAAGCAAAGGGAGGCTACACCTTC	CASSQAKGGYTF
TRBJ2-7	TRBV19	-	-	TGTGCCAGTAGTAGTTGGAGGGGCGAGCAGTACTTC	CASSSWRGEQYF
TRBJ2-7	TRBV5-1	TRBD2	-	TGCGCCAGCAGCCCGGGTTCAGCGGGAGGGTCCTACGAGCAGTACTTC	CASSPGSAGGSYEQYF
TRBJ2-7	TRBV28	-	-	TGTGCCAGCAGTGCGACGATCTACGAGCAGTACTTC	CASSATIYEQYF
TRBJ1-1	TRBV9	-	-	TGTGCCAGCAGCGCGCAGGTTTACACTGAAGCTTTCTTT	CASSAQVYTEAFF
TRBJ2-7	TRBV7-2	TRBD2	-	TGTGCCAGCAGCCTAGCGGGCCGGGAGCAGTACTTC	CASSLAGREQYF
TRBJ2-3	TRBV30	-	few	TGTGCCTGGAGTCCTGTAGGGGATACGCAGTATTTT	CAWSPVGDTQYF
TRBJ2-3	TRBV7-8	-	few	TGTGCCAGCAGCTTAAAGGGGGGAGGAGGGCGGGCGACAGATACGCAGTATTTT	CASSLKGGGGRATDTQYF
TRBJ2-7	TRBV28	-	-	TGTGCCAGCAGTTCACAGCTCTACGAACAGTACTTC	CASSSQLYEQYF
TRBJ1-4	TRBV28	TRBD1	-	TGTGCCAGCAGTCGAGCCGGGACAGGGAATGAAAAACTGTTTTTT	CASSRAGTGNEKLFF
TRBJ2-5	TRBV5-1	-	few	TGCGCCAGCAGCTTCGACCTGGGAGAGACCCAGTACTTC	CASSFDLGETQYF
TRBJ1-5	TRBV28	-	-	TGTGCCGCCCAGAGGAGCCCGGGCCAGCCCCAGCATTTT	CAAQRSPGQPQHF
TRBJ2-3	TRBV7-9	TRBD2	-	TGTGCCAGCATTAAACCCCGACTAGCGGGGAACACAGATACGCAGTATTTT	CASIKPRLAGNTDTQYF
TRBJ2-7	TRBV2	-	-	TGTGCCAGCAGTGGGTTCGATCCTCCGTACTTC	CASSGFDPPYF
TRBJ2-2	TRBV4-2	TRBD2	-	TGTGCCAGCAGCCAGCGACTAGCGGGCGTCAACACCGGGGAGCTGTTTTTT	CASSQRLAGVNTGELFF
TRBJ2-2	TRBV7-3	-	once	TGTGCCAGCAGCTTAGGGGCAGGGGTCTCCGGGGAGCTGTTTTTT	CASSLGAGVSGELFF
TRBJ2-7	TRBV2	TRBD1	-	TGTGCCAGCAGGCCGGGACAGAGCTCCTACGAGCAGTACTTC	CASRPGQSSYEQYF
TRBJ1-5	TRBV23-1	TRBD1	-	TGCGCCAGGTCCGGACAGGGTTTCGGGCAGCCCCAGCATTTT	CARSGQGFGQPQHF
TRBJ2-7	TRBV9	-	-	TGTGCCAGCAGCTTACAACTAGATACGCCCTTACACGAGCAGTACTTC	CASSLQLDTPLHEQYF
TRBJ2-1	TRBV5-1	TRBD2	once	TGCGCCAGCAGCGGGATAGCGGGAGATTATAACAATGAGCAGTTCTTC	CASSGIAGDYNNEQFF
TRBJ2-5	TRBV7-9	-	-	TGTGCCAGCAGCCCCGGTCTGGGGGGGGCGCGGGGCCAAGAGACCCAGTACTTC	CASSPGLGGARGQETQYF
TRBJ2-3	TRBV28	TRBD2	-	TGTGCCAGCAGCCCCGGGACTAGAATCAGTAAAACAGATACGCAGTATTTT	CASSPGTRISKTDTQYF